These 21 T cell receptor beta chains came from one sample sequenced in a study of spatial heterogeneity in lung cancer (dated by TCRdb to between 2018 and 2021). To prepare the library, 5' RACE was applied. These reads were obtained on a NextSeq 500. TCRdb itself trimmed the public reads at Q25 with fastp, ran MiXCR and retained productive beta chains. Rows with a matching CDR3 protein are joined into one entry that keeps the most common DNA and genes. The sample data list some 7,300 distinct CDR3 sequences, and approximately 21% of these were observed just once. Roughly 18% of the sample rests with the top ten. This specimen's time point label, interpreted: sample taken at primary tumor resection. TCR sequencing used whole RNA extracted from tumor and nontumor lung tissue, or from cryopreserved PBMC samples, without cell sorting. Here the sequenced sample was PBMCs, taken at surgery. The origin of the receptors is a female donor with early-stage non-small cell lung cancer.

This clonotype has a count of ten or more. The CDR3 spells CSVVSGVETQYF. The CDR3 region has the DNA TGCAGCGTTGTATCGGGAGTGGAGACCCAGTACTTC. The chain carries TRBV29-1 and TRBJ2-5; TRBD2 is a possible D gene (6 bases). The germline gives CDR1 SQVTM, CDR2 ANQGSEA. The V end was cut by 4 bases, the J end by 5 bases, with 11 bases between. The CDR3 spans 12 residues.

This clonotype is medium-sized by share. The chain has TRBV11-2 and TRBJ1-1; D not certain. The CDR3 is 13 amino acids. V was pared by 7 bases and J by 7 bases, with 16 bases between. Germline V gene sequence: CDR1 SGHAT, CDR2 FQNNGV. The CDR3 DNA is TGTGCCAGCATCCGGCAGAGGTCGAATGAAGCTTTCTTT. It is translated as CASIRQRSNEAFF.

This chain joins TRBV7-3 and TRBJ1-2; TRBD1 matches 9 bases. Germline V gives CDR1 SGHTA, CDR2 FQGTGA. Trimming removed 5 bases from V and 5 bases from J; junction bases left unmatched: 6. The CDR3 contains 14 residues. CDR3 nucleotide sequence: TGTGCCAGCAGCCAAGGACAGGGGAATTATGGCTACACCTTC. Protein: CASSQGQGNYGYTF. The whole variable domain, remainder taken from reference TRBV7-3 and TRBJ1-2, is GAGVSQTPSNKVTEKGKYVELRCDPISGHTALYWYRQSLGQGPEFLIYFQGTGAADDSGLPNDRFFAVRPEGSVSTLKIQRTERGDSAVYLCASSQGQGNYGYTFGSGTRLTVV.

Comments on this clonotype: Compared with germline, one end of the junction differs, possibly owing to a read error. The chain couples TRBV5-4 to TRBJ2-4; maybe TRBD1 (6 bases). CDR1 is SGHNT and CDR2 is YYREEE in the germline V gene (reference sequence). This CDR3 spans 14 amino acids. CDR3 in DNA: TGTGCCAGCAGCCCCAGGACAGCCCAAAACATTCAGTACTTC. Translating it yields CASSPRTAQNIQYF.

This clonotype is medium-sized by share. V usage is TRBV4-1 and J usage is TRBJ2-7, with 8 bases identical to TRBD1. CDR1 and CDR2 from the germline V gene are MGHRA and YSYEKL. This CDR3 comprises 16 residues. V was clipped by 4 bases and J by 4 bases; unmatched bases: 12. CDR3 sequence (DNA): TGCGCCAGCAGCCTAGTACCGGGACAGGAAACATACGAGCAGTACTTC. It encodes CASSLVPGQETYEQYF.

By sample fraction, this clonotype is medium-sized (0.01 to 0.1%). The V call is TRBV7-9, the J call TRBJ1-2, with D perhaps TRBD1 (5 bases). V lost 5 bases and J lost 5, with 21 bases in between. The germline gives CDR1 SEHNR, CDR2 FQNEAQ (reference sequence). The CDR3 loop spans 16 amino acids. The CDR3 DNA is TGTGCCAGCAGCCCCCCCGTAGGCCGGGGCGGTTATGGCTACACCTTC. Translating it yields CASSPPVGRGGYGYTF. The whole variable domain, filled in from reference TRBV7-9 and TRBJ1-2, reads DTGVSQNPRHKITKRGQNVTFRCDPISEHNRLYWYRQTLGQGPEFLTYFQNEAQLEKSRLLSDRFSAERPKGSFSTLEIQRTEQGDSAMYLCASSPPVGRGGYGYTFGSGTRLTVV.

The chain has TRBV5-1 and TRBJ1-1; 7 bases map to TRBD1. With V trimmed by 0 bases and J by 4 bases, 6 bases remained unmatched. Germline V gene lookup returns CDR1 SGHRS and CDR2 YFSETQ. The CDR3 covers 15 residues. Here the CDR3 reads CASSLDLPGGTEAFF. The CDR3 DNA follows: TGCGCCAGCAGCTTGGATCTCCCAGGGGGCACTGAAGCTTTCTTT.

V usage is TRBV20-1 and J usage is TRBJ2-2; 8 nucleotides align to TRBD1. Germline assignment: CDR1 DFQATT and CDR2 SNEGSKA (reference sequence). The V segment lost 0 bases and the J segment 2 bases; nucleotides outside the gene matches: 8. This CDR3 comprises 17 residues. The CDR3 DNA sequence: TGCAGTGCTAGAGATCTATTGGGGACAGGAAACACCGGGGAGCTGTTTTTT. The encoded protein is CSARDLLGTGNTGELFF.

Concerning this clonotype: A much bigger clone sits one base away, suggesting this may be a read error. V gene TRBV10-3 combines with J gene TRBJ2-3; D is tentatively TRBD1 or TRBD2 (6 bases each). CDR1 and CDR2 from the germline V gene are ENHRY and SYGVKD. The CDR3 runs 14 residues. Here the CDR3 DNA reads TGTGCCATCGGTGAGGGGGGCGCCACAGATACGCAGTATTTT. Protein: CAIGEGGATDTQYF.

This clonotype was seen ten or more times. This chain connects TRBV7-9 to TRBJ2-3, with D perhaps matching TRBD1 (5 bases). V lost 6 bases to trimming and J lost 3 bases, with 19 bases between them. The CDR3 has 16 residues. In germline, CDR1 is SEHNR, CDR2 FQNEAQ (reference sequence). Here the CDR3 DNA reads TGTGCCAGCAGTCGATACCTGGGGCGAGGTACAGATACGCAGTATTTT. This codes for CASSRYLGRGTDTQYF.

This clonotype was counted many times. This sequence joins TRBV13 and TRBJ1-1; D gene uncertain. The germline CDR1 and CDR2 sequences are PRHDT and FYEKMQ (reference sequence). With 5 bases removed from V and 1 base from J, the gap between germline ends came to 14 bases. The CDR3 contains 15 residues. CDR3 in amino acids: CASSRMWRPNTEAFF. In DNA, the CDR3 is TGTGCCAGCAGCCGAATGTGGCGGCCGAACACTGAAGCTTTCTTT.

This clonotype came up a few times. This sequence joins TRBV7-8 and TRBJ2-1, with TRBD1 as a possible D gene (7 bases). Germline V lookup: CDR1 SGHVS, CDR2 FQNEAQ. Between the trimmed V and J ends, which lost 1 base and 5 bases, there was a span of 15 bases. The length of the CDR3 is 16 residues. The CDR3 region has the DNA TGTGCCAGCAGCTTAGGTGCAGGGGGGTCCCACAATGAGCAGTTCTTC. Translated, it gives CASSLGAGGSHNEQFF.

This clonotype was counted ten times or more. V is TRBV9 and J is TRBJ2-3; no firm D call. V gave up 0 bases and J gave up 10 bases, with 9 bases separating them. In germline, CDR1 is SGDLS, CDR2 YYNGEE. The CDR3 consists of 12 residues. The CDR3 nucleotides read TGTGCCAGCAGCGTAGGAACTGGTCCGCAGTATTTT. Its translation is CASSVGTGPQYF.

The V gene is TRBV3-1, the J gene TRBJ2-3; 8 bases agree with TRBD2. This CDR3 has 18 residues. The germline CDR1 and CDR2 sequences are LGHDT and YNNKEL (reference sequence). V lost 1 base and J lost 4; bases outside the gene matches: 13. The CDR3 sequence: CASSQAPGRGGQADTQYF. CDR3 nucleotides: TGTGCCAGCAGCCAAGCCCCCGGGAGGGGGGGGCAGGCAGATACGCAGTATTTT.

This clonotype was seen repeatedly, ten times or more. The V and J genes are TRBV5-1 and TRBJ1-1; D not resolved. The V gene's germline CDR1 is SGHRS and CDR2 YFSETQ. Trimming took 4 bases from V and 1 from J, leaving 11 bases between them. The CDR3 contains 14 residues. The CDR3: CASSLSSRNTEAFF. Written as DNA, the CDR3 is TGCGCCAGCAGCCTCTCCAGCCGGAACACTGAAGCTTTCTTT.

This clonotype was detected only a few times. The chain uses TRBV5-1 and TRBJ1-1; a weak D match, TRBD1 (5 bases). Germline CDR1 SGHRS, CDR2 YFSETQ. V dropped 6 bases and J dropped 0 bases, with 9 bases sitting between them. The CDR3 spans 13 residues. CDR3 coding DNA: TGCGCCAGCATGGGACGTATGAACACTGAAGCTTTCTTT. It yields the protein CASMGRMNTEAFF.

This clonotype ranks as medium-sized. The rearrangement joins TRBV3-1 to TRBJ1-1; D is undetermined. Germline V gene data show CDR1 as LGHDT and CDR2 as YNNKEL (reference sequence). The CDR3 loop spans 12 amino acids. The V end lost 4 bases, the J end lost 1 base, and 4 bases lay between the germline ends. The CDR3 bases are TGTGCCAGCAGCCGAGGGAACACTGAAGCTTTCTTT. Amino acid sequence: CASSRGNTEAFF.

The V gene is TRBV5-1, the J gene TRBJ1-2; TRBD1 might be the D (6 bases). V was cut by 0 bases and J by 3 bases, with 9 bases left in between. Germline values: CDR1 SGHRS, CDR2 YFSETQ. CDR3 length: 14 amino acids. The CDR3 region is CASSLDRDYYGYTF. For the CDR3, the DNA is TGCGCCAGCAGCTTGGACAGGGACTACTATGGCTACACCTTC.

The V and J genes are TRBV7-8 and TRBJ2-1, with TRBD1 as a possible D gene (5 bases). V was cut by 0 bases and J by 1 base, with 10 bases left in between. CDR1 SGHVS and CDR2 FQNEAQ come from the germline V gene. The CDR3 has 16 residues. CDR3 loop: CASSLAGKGSYNEQFF. CDR3 sequence (DNA): TGTGCCAGCAGCTTAGCGGGGAAGGGGTCCTACAATGAGCAGTTCTTC.

This clonotype has a count of ten or more. The chain couples TRBV10-3 to TRBJ1-5, with D hard to call. CDR1 is ENHRY and CDR2 is SYGVKD in the germline V gene. This CDR3 comprises 12 residues. Trimming stripped 3 bases from V and 2 bases from J, with 2 bases between. The CDR3 DNA follows: TGTGCCATCAGTGACGGCAATCAGCCCCAGCATTTT. Protein product: CAISDGNQPQHF.

This clonotype was seen repeatedly, ten times or more. The chain couples TRBV24-1 to TRBJ2-2; TRBD1 matches at 7 bases. Germline CDR1 KGHDR, CDR2 SFDVKD. There are 17 residues in the CDR3. The trim removed 5 bases at V and 3 bases at J, leaving 11 bases unmatched. The chain's CDR3 is CATSAGRQGLDTGELFF. Here the CDR3 DNA reads TGTGCCACCAGTGCGGGGAGACAGGGATTGGACACCGGGGAGCTGTTTTTT.